The entry below gives a single TCR beta chain sequence along with its context. Its antigen is unidentified. The data belong to a study of Graves' ophthalmopathy and Graves' hyperthyroidism. Study findings and constraints: A classifier, a 13-signature model, separated ophthalmopathy from stable hyperthyroidism with 85% to 90% sensitivity and approximately 80% specificity. The model's prediction of ophthalmopathy progression had 65% to 71% sensitivity and 72% to 80% specificity.

Beta-chain TCR CDR3 regions were amplified from RNA transcripts. Following a first-round RT-PCR that used HTBI primers, a second-round multiplex PCR was carried out. TCRdb processed the multiplex PCR reads anew with MiXCR; each CDR3 protein has one entry. The sample carries a few hundred thousand distinct CDR3 sequences, 15% to 20% recorded once. This CDR3 is built from 14 residues. CDR1 is KGHDR, CDR2 SFDVKD, per germline. V was trimmed by 3 bases and J by 3 bases, leaving 10 bases between them. Specimen: peripheral blood. The receptor was isolated from an adult woman with stable Graves' hyperthyroidism. V usage is TRBV24-1 and J usage is TRBJ2-5; D unresolved. The CDR3 coding sequence is TGTGCCACCAGTGATCCGGGCAAAGAAGAGACCCAGTACTTC. Residues: CATSDPGKEETQYF.